Listed here is a single T cell receptor (beta chain). Templates that were synthetic TCR analogs were spiked into each PCR. Generated by immunoSEQ multiplex PCR, the TCRdb table keeps only in-frame clones and is missing some. The sample holds around 100,000 clones, 91% seen once. The data were taken from a study of PD-L1 blockade in urothelial cancer. Across the whole study: Patients took up atezolizumab at some point between 2012 and 2014 at 1,200 mg intravenously every 3 weeks. Prior regimens of chemotherapy numbered 0 to 3 per patient. Blood was subjected to analysis at 3 weeks (second dose) and 6 weeks following treatment start.

The CDR3 has 17 amino acids. The ends were cut back, 0 bases at V and 6 bases at J, with 21 bases in the middle. Germline CDR1 and CDR2: SGHRS and YFSETQ. This specimen was PBMCs, taken around atezolizumab (anti-PD-L1) treatment. V and J are TRBV5-1 and TRBJ1-1; D call uncertain. The clonotype originates from an elderly woman with urothelial cancer. DNA of the CDR3: TGCGCCAGCAGCTTGGAGGGTGTTATTGAGTTTAGCGCTGAAGCTTTCTTT. This encodes CASSLEGVIEFSAEAFF. Full variable domain (missing parts from reference TRBV5-1 and TRBJ1-1): KAGVTQTPRYLIKTRGQQVTLSCSPISGHRSVSWYQQTPGQGLQFLFEYFSETQRNKGNFPGRFSGRQFSNSRSEMNVSTLELGDSALYLCASSLEGVIEFSAEAFFGQGTRLTVV.